Below, 16 T cell receptor beta chains from the same sample are listed, as sequenced in a study of blood T cell repertoires in COVID-19. Profiling relied on immunoSEQ multiplex PCR, and the TCRdb table lists in-frame clones only, not all of them. The sample yields approximately 240,000 clones, about 80% seen once. Sequenced: peripheral blood. All receptors come from a woman aged 25 to 39 who had recovered from COVID-19.

This clone has more than one count but fewer than ten. This chain uses TRBV18 with TRBJ1-4; no clear D. The J call may be wrong; the DNA end is better matched by TRBJ2-2. Germline V gene lookup returns CDR1 KGHSH and CDR2 LQKENI. The CDR3 runs to 13 residues. In DNA, the CDR3 is TGTGCCAGCTCAGATCCGAGTCAAAGGGAGCTGTTTTTT. This encodes CASSDPSQRELFF.

The chain joins TRBV12-5 to TRBJ2-1, with D unclear. V was pared by 1 base and J by 10 bases, with 14 bases between. The CDR3 has 14 residues. Germline V gene lookup returns CDR1 LGHNT and CDR2 FRNRAP. The CDR3 reads CASGLAAIVREQFF. CDR3 bases: TGTGCTAGTGGTTTGGCCGCAATAGTGAGGGAGCAGTTCTTC.

J is TRBJ1-1 and V is TRBV6-5; 7 bases map to TRBD1. Germline V gene lookup returns CDR1 MNHEY and CDR2 SVGAGI. With V trimmed by 2 bases and J by 3 bases, 3 bases remained unmatched. The CDR3 extends over 14 amino acids. CDR3 in amino acids: CASSYDRDDTEAFF. DNA of the CDR3: TGTGCCAGCAGTTACGACAGGGATGACACTGAAGCTTTCTTT.

J is TRBJ1-4 and V is TRBV19, with D uncertain. The CDR3 sequence is 12 residues long. Germline CDR1 LNHDA, CDR2 SQIVND (reference sequence). The germline V and J ends were trimmed by 7 bases and 8 bases, with 11 bases remaining between them. In DNA form, the CDR3 reads TGTGCCAGTAAAGGAGGGCCGGAAAAACTGTTTTTT. This gives the protein CASKGGPEKLFF. Together with reference TRBV19 and TRBJ1-4, the CDR3 gives the full variable domain: DGGITQSPKYLFRKEGQNVTLSCEQNLNHDAMYWYRQDPGQGLRLIYYSQIVNDFQKGDIAEGYSVSREKKESFPLTVTSAQKNPTAFYLCASKGGPEKLFFGSGTQLSVL.

The chain links TRBV9 to TRBJ2-1, with D perhaps TRBD1 (5 bases). V gave up 4 bases and J gave up 6 bases, with 17 bases separating them. The CDR3 runs to 15 residues. CDR1 is SGDLS and CDR2 is YYNGEE in the germline V gene. The CDR3 region has the DNA TGTGCCAGCAGCCTAGGTCAAACAGGCTCCAATGAGCAGTTCTTC. Translated: CASSLGQTGSNEQFF. The full variable domain, rest sourced from reference TRBV9 and TRBJ2-1, is DSGVTQTPKHLITATGQRVTLRCSPRSGDLSVYWYQQSLDQGLQFLIQYYNGEERAKGNILERFSAQQFPDLHSELNLSSLELGDSALYFCASSLGQTGSNEQFFGPGTRLTVL.

This rearrangement joins TRBV24-1 to TRBJ1-5, with a possible D match to TRBD1 (6 bases). Trimming left V 2 bases short and J 0 bases short, with 13 bases between. This CDR3 is built from 17 residues. The V gene's germline CDR1 is KGHDR and CDR2 SFDVKD. CDR3 sequence: CATSDSDRPYSNQPQHF. The CDR3 DNA reads as TGTGCCACCAGTGATTCCGACAGGCCTTATAGCAATCAGCCCCAGCATTTT.

The chain is built from TRBV6-5 and TRBJ1-6; unclear D gene. Germline lookup yields CDR1 MNHEY and CDR2 SVGAGI. The CDR3 contains 15 residues. The V end was cut by 5 bases, the J end by 2 bases, with 10 bases between. The CDR3: CASSPGTPYNSPLHF. In nucleotides, the CDR3 is TGTGCCAGCAGTCCCGGTACCCCCTATAATTCACCCCTCCACTTT.

The chain employs TRBV6-5 and TRBJ2-7; D is perhaps TRBD1 (6 bases). Germline CDR1 is MNHEY and CDR2 is SVGAGI. V lost 6 bases to trimming and J lost 0 bases, with 12 bases between them. The CDR3 is made up of 14 amino acids. The CDR3 nucleotides are TGTGCCAGCAGCGGACAGACCACCTCCTACGAGCAGTACTTC. Its protein is CASSGQTTSYEQYF.

This rearrangement joins TRBV9 to TRBJ1-1, with a tentative D call TRBD1 (6 bases). The CDR3 extends over 13 amino acids. The V end was cut by 1 base, the J end by 10 bases, with 14 bases between. Germline CDR1 SGDLS, CDR2 YYNGEE. CDR3 nucleotides: TGTGCCAGCAGCGTATTCTGGGAGGGGGTAGCTTTCTTT. It translates to CASSVFWEGVAFF.

This clone was seen just once. The chain uses TRBV2 and TRBJ2-4; 8 nucleotides align to TRBD2. In germline, CDR1 is SNHLY, CDR2 FYNNEI. The CDR3 is 14 amino acids. V lost 4 bases to trimming and J lost 13 bases; unmatched junction nucleotides: 12. CDR3 sequence (DNA): TGTGCCAGCAGTGCAGTTCTAGCGGGTTCGGACCAGTACTTC. It specifies CASSAVLAGSDQYF.

This chain uses TRBV7-9 with TRBJ2-7; weak D call: TRBD2 (6 bases). The germline V gene encodes CDR1 SEHNR and CDR2 FQNEAQ (reference sequence). The CDR3 contains 13 residues. Trimming left V 3 bases short and J 7 bases short, with 13 bases between. CDR3 in DNA: TGTGCCAGCAGCTTCGGAGGGGCGCTTGAGCAGTACTTC. The encoded protein is CASSFGGALEQYF. Variable domain in full (rest from reference TRBV7-9 and TRBJ2-7): DTGVSQNPRHKITKRGQNVTFRCDPISEHNRLYWYRQTLGQGPEFLTYFQNEAQLEKSRLLSDRFSAERPKGSFSTLEIQRTEQGDSAMYLCASSFGGALEQYFGPGTRLTVT.

This rearrangement joins TRBV6-5 to TRBJ1-4; D is perhaps TRBD1 (5 bases). The V end lost 0 bases, the J end lost 10 bases, and 15 bases lay between the germline ends. The CDR3 contains 15 residues. CDR1 is MNHEY, CDR2 SVGAGI, per germline. The CDR3 protein is CASSYSPRGFVKLFF. CDR3 DNA sequence: TGTGCCAGCAGTTACTCACCCCGGGGGTTTGTAAAACTGTTTTTT.

The chain has TRBV3-1 (or the pseudogene TRBV3-2) and TRBJ2-2; 12 nucleotides agree with TRBD2. The CDR3 covers 16 residues. Germline values: CDR1 LGHDT, CDR2 YNNKEL (reference sequence). Trimming removed 5 bases from V and 5 bases from J; junction bases left unmatched: 6. In DNA form, the CDR3 reads TGTGCCAGCAGCGCTAGCGGGAGGGTGAGGACCGGGGAGCTGTTTTTT. As protein: CASSASGRVRTGELFF.

The chain recombines TRBV5-1 with TRBJ2-5; 7 bases match TRBD2. The CDR3 is 14 amino acids. V lost 8 bases, J lost 1 base, and 8 bases stayed unmatched. Germline values: CDR1 SGHRS, CDR2 YFSETQ. In DNA form, the CDR3 reads TGCGCCAGTTATCCGGGAGGTGGCCAAGAGACCCAGTACTTC. Protein sequence: CASYPGGGQETQYF. The complete variable domain, with remaining parts taken from reference TRBV5-1 and TRBJ2-5, reads KAGVTQTPRYLIKTRGQQVTLSCSPISGHRSVSWYQQTPGQGLQFLFEYFSETQRNKGNFPGRFSGRQFSNSRSEMNVSTLELGDSALYLCASYPGGGQETQYFGPGTRLLVL.

Comments on this clone: Germline and junction disagree at one end, which may indicate a read error. V usage is TRBV9 and J usage is TRBJ2-5; 7 bases are a match to TRBD1. Germline V CDR1 and CDR2: SGDLS, YYNGEE. This CDR3 is built from 15 residues. This chain's CDR3 is CANSPRRGQQETQYF. The CDR3 region has the DNA TGTGCCAACAGCCCCCGAAGGGGGCAGCAAGAGACCCAGTACTTC.

The gene calls are TRBV5-4 and TRBJ1-1; TRBD1 matches 7 bases. Germline CDR1 and CDR2: SGHNT and YYREEE (reference sequence). CDR3 length equals 16 residues. J was trimmed by 6 bases and V by 4 bases; bases with no gene match: 15. CDR3 sequence (DNA): TGTGCCAGCAGCCGGGACAGTATAGGGGTGATGGCTGAAGCTTTCTTT. Translated: CASSRDSIGVMAEAFF.